This T cell receptor beta chain emerged from a study of T cell responses to AZD1222 COVID-19 vaccine (dated by TCRdb to about 2021). General notes on the study: Because spike-specific TCR depth and breadth did not differ between the two schedules, AZD1222 recipients who got a second dose at roughly 4 weeks were pooled with those who got a second dose at roughly 12 weeks. A total of about 240 trial participants underwent TCR sequencing, of whom some 210 received two doses of AZD1222 and some 26 received two doses of the MenACWY control vaccine. Enrollment into the trials was organized by age into subgroups of 18-55, 56-69 and 70-plus years, and those subgroups contained about 160, 30 and 59 TCR-sequenced participants, respectively.

What this sample's time point label stands for: baseline before first vaccination. Vaccinee samples were obtained from the UK trials COV001 and COV002, which included a single-blind randomized controlled phase 2/3 trial of AZD1222 (ChAdOx1 nCoV-19) in healthy adults. For TCRbeta chain sequencing, PBMC samples were collected from trial participants at day 0 and at day 28 after the second dose. Concerning this clone: It lacks a known antigen. Base-call qualities are not available, and no considerably larger clone is one nucleotide away.

The germline V gene supplies CDR1 KGHDR and CDR2 SFDVKD. V ends up 3 bases short and J 5 bases short, with an unmatched junction base count of 7. The CDR3 numbers 16 residues from cysteine through phenylalanine. Only the CDR3 DNA stays, 48 bases, in frame from base 1. Overall study outcomes, separate from this receptor: No day 14 peak-response samples were available, so repertoires were characterized only after the peak T cell response. In the small 56-69-year group, the increase in depth fell short of significance, most likely because of low power. The vaccine-associated CD4 TCRs covered the entire spike protein, and the dominant responses fell in regions 160-218 and 743-854. Conclusions about previously exposed vaccinees are limited, since just 6 or 7 AZD1222 recipients were seropositive for SARS-CoV-2 at baseline. After two AZD1222 doses, spike-specific TCR breadth and depth were significantly higher than at day 0 and than in MenACWY recipients. Nearly half of unique spike-specific TCRs reportedly recognized epitopes outside regions mutated in the B.1.351 and B.1.1.7 variants. Most participants were white British and females outnumbered males, and the authors suggested that clonal diversity may have been underestimated.

The CDR3 regions of human TCRbeta chains were analyzed by immunosequencing. The original pipeline was this. Repertoire TCRs were matched against a reference library of SARS-CoV-2-specific TCRs generated with the MIRA antigen-specificity platform. Breadth was defined as the fraction of unique TCRs that were SARS-CoV-2-associated, and depth was defined as the fraction of total T cells that were SARS-CoV-2-associated. Each spike-specific TCR was assigned to its reactive spike region and to a CD4 or CD8 class using the MIRA data. Log10-transformed breadth and depth values were compared by one-way ANOVA with Sidak's multiple comparisons tests. TCRdb took over this immuneACCESS table, retaining in-frame rearrangements with V and J assigned. Such tables are incomplete; in checked studies, under half of the missing clones stem from an unresolved V gene, and the remainder is unexplained. That table supplies the V and J calls and clone size; D and trimming were determined from the DNA. The sample table lists approximately 84,000 clones, 80% to 90% of them with a count of one. The top ten constitute 31% of the sample.

This TCR was sampled from an adult in good health. The chain links TRBV24-1 with TRBJ2-5, with 11 bases matching TRBD1. The sample consisted of peripheral blood, taken on day 0 of AZD1222 vaccination. The CDR3: CATSDNGQGAEETQYF. The DNA sequence is as follows: TGTGCCACCAGTGATAACGGACAGGGGGCGGAGGAGACCCAGTACTTC.